This T cell receptor beta chain was observed in a study of cytomegalovirus exposure and HLA in healthy donors. Study-wide findings and caveats: Reportedly, cytomegalovirus status was diagnosed with high sensitivity and specificity. An assumption of roughly uniform sequencing depth across donors underlay the presence/absence analyses. Researchers counted around 180 TCR beta chains as cytomegalovirus-associated.

Germline CDR1 reads MDHEN; CDR2 reads SYDVKM. This CDR3 contains 12 residues. V lost 4 bases, J lost 5 bases, and 8 bases lay in between. The PCR made use of 60 Vbeta and 13 Jbeta primers. TCRdb's table, derived via immunoSEQ multiplex PCR, lists solely in-frame clones and lacks some. The sample has about 140,000 clones; about 80% are singletons. Note on this clone: Its antigen is still unknown.

V gene TRBV28 combines with J gene TRBJ1-2; no definite D call. The clonotype comes from a male donor in good health and CMV-seronegative. The specimen was PBMCs. CDR3 bases: TGTGCCAGCAGTTGGGCAGATTATGGCTACACCTTC. Protein product: CASSWADYGYTF.